Listed here are 21 T cell receptor beta chains from one sample, sequenced in a study of PD-1 blockade in classical Hodgkin lymphoma. Relapse was seen in all patients after autologous stem cell transplantation, and brentuximab vedotin exposure was variable. Assay: immunoSEQ multiplex PCR; the TCRdb copy retains only in-frame clones and omits some. The sample consists of 130,000 to 150,000 clones, about 81% of them appearing once. Specimen: peripheral blood mononuclear cells (PBMCs), collected before the second cycle of nivolumab. The receptors shown here come from a human donor with classical Hodgkin lymphoma.

The chain uses TRBV7-9 and TRBJ2-7, with D possibly matching TRBD1 (5 bases). Between the trimmed V and J ends, which lost 4 bases and 3 bases, there was a span of 13 bases. CDR3 length: 14 residues. Looked up from germline, CDR1 is SEHNR and CDR2 is FQNEAQ (reference sequence). The CDR3 DNA reads as TGTGCCAGCAGCTCGACAGCTAAGCGCTACGAGCAGTACTTC. Amino acid sequence: CASSSTAKRYEQYF.

The genes are TRBV28 and TRBJ1-3, with 7 nucleotides matching TRBD1. Germline assignment: CDR1 MDHEN and CDR2 SYDVKM. The CDR3 is 14 amino acids. V dropped 7 bases and J dropped 4; count of bases not matched to a gene: 7. The CDR3 DNA is TGTGCCAGCAATAGACAGGGTGACGGAAACACCATATATTTT. Its translation: CASNRQGDGNTIYF.

This chain connects TRBV15 to TRBJ1-2, with no clear D. V was pared by 3 bases and J by 2 bases, with 4 bases between. Germline lookup yields CDR1 LNHNV and CDR2 YYDKDF (reference sequence). The CDR3 loop spans 12 amino acids. The DNA of the CDR3 is TGTGCCACCAGCAGGAGGAACTATGGCTACACCTTC. Amino acid sequence: CATSRRNYGYTF.

In this sample, this clone turned up once. The chain links TRBV7-4 to TRBJ1-6; a weak D match, TRBD1 (5 bases). CDR1 is SGHVT, CDR2 SQSDAQ, per germline. The CDR3 length is 14 residues. V lost 3 bases and J 7 bases, leaving 10 bases between the germline ends. In DNA, the CDR3 is TGTGCCAGCAGCTTGGGGACGGAAAATTCACCCCTCCACTTT. Its translation: CASSLGTENSPLHF.

The rearrangement links TRBV6-6 to TRBJ2-6, with 9 bases aligning to TRBD1. The germline V gene has CDR1 MNHNY and CDR2 SVGAGI (reference sequence). The CDR3 is 16 amino acids. J lost 4 bases, V lost 2 bases, and 3 bases had no gene match. The chain's CDR3 is CASSYRTGAGANVLTF. The CDR3 coding sequence is TGTGCCAGCAGTTACAGGACAGGGGCCGGGGCCAACGTCCTGACTTTC.

This rearrangement joins TRBV28 to TRBJ2-1, with 8 bases lining up with TRBD2. V lost 4 bases, J lost 4 bases, and 3 bases stayed unmatched. Germline-derived CDR1 and CDR2 are MDHEN and SYDVKM. The CDR3 contains 14 residues. The CDR3 DNA sequence: TGTGCCAGCAGTTCCCCTAGCGGGTACAATGAGCAGTTCTTC. It is translated as CASSSPSGYNEQFF.

The V and J genes are TRBV27 and TRBJ2-1, with 8 bases lining up with TRBD2. CDR1 MNHEY and CDR2 SMNVEV come from the germline V gene (reference sequence). The V segment lost 6 bases and the J segment 6 bases; nucleotides outside the gene matches: 16. This CDR3 has 17 residues. CDR3 protein: CASRDIGGAGTLNEQFF. The CDR3 DNA sequence: TGTGCCAGCAGAGACATCGGGGGGGCGGGGACTCTCAATGAGCAGTTCTTC.

The CDR3 coding sequence is TGTGCCAGCAGTTTTTTAGCGGGAGAAACCTACGAGCAGTACTTC. Protein product: CASSFLAGETYEQYF. The chain carries TRBV6-4 and TRBJ2-7, with TRBD2 matching over 9 bases. CDR3 length: 15 amino acids. CDR1 is MRHNA and CDR2 is SNTAGT in the germline V gene. Trimming at V came to 5 bases and at J to 2 bases, leaving 7 bases not matched to a gene.

The chain combines TRBV14 with TRBJ1-1; 7 nucleotides align to TRBD1. CDR3 length equals 15 residues. V dropped 5 bases and J dropped 1; count of bases not matched to a gene: 7. Germline V gene lookup returns CDR1 SGHDN and CDR2 FVKESK. CDR3 coding DNA: TGTGCCAGCAGCACACGGACAGGTCGGAACACTGAAGCTTTCTTT. This sequence encodes CASSTRTGRNTEAFF.

This clone was observed a single time. The V and J genes are TRBV5-1 and TRBJ2-7, with D perhaps matching TRBD2 (5 bases). V lost 1 base, J lost 7 bases, and 15 bases lay in between. This CDR3 spans 14 amino acids. The germline CDR1 and CDR2 sequences are SGHRS and YFSETQ. CDR3 sequence reads: CASSLLFEGWEQYF. In nucleotides, the CDR3 is TGCGCCAGCAGCTTGTTATTCGAGGGATGGGAGCAGTACTTC.

The chain links TRBV18 to TRBJ2-5, with 8 positions matching TRBD1. This CDR3 has 15 residues. Trimming at V came to 3 bases and at J to 3 bases, leaving 6 bases not matched to a gene. The V gene's germline CDR1 is KGHSH and CDR2 LQKENI. The CDR3 DNA reads as TGTGCCAGCTCACCCTCCCCACAGGGGGAAGAGACCCAGTACTTC. Translating gives CASSPSPQGEETQYF.

The V and J genes are TRBV5-1 and TRBJ1-1; the D is unclear. V was pared by 0 bases and J by 6 bases, with 12 bases between. Germline CDR1 and CDR2: SGHRS and YFSETQ. This CDR3 contains 14 residues. In DNA form, the CDR3 reads TGCGCCAGCAGCTTGGACGGAACGAATCCTGAAGCTTTCTTT. Translated, it gives CASSLDGTNPEAFF.

The genes are TRBV5-6 and TRBJ1-1, with D possibly matching TRBD1 (5 bases). The CDR3 totals 14 residues. The V and J ends lost 3 bases and 1 base respectively, with 10 bases between them. Germline values: CDR1 SGHDT, CDR2 YYEEEE. CDR3 nucleotide sequence: TGTGCCAGCAGCTCTGGACATCCGAACACTGAAGCTTTCTTT. Translation: CASSSGHPNTEAFF.

This clone was seen more than once but under ten times. V usage is TRBV5-6 and J usage is TRBJ2-7, with D possibly being TRBD2 (5 bases). V gave up 0 bases and J gave up 6 bases, with 13 bases separating them. The germline gives CDR1 SGHDT, CDR2 YYEEEE. The CDR3 runs to 14 residues. The CDR3, as DNA: TGTGCCAGCAGCTTGGCATTGAGGGTTTCCGAGCAGTACTTC. It specifies CASSLALRVSEQYF.

This clone was observed a few times. The V gene is TRBV2, the J gene TRBJ1-4; tentative D call: TRBD1 (5 bases). Trimming removed 7 bases from V and 0 bases from J, with 12 bases in between. From germline, CDR1 is SNHLY and CDR2 FYNNEI. The CDR3 has 15 amino acids. The CDR3, as DNA: TGTGCCAGCACGCGGGACGGCGCAACTAATGAAAAACTGTTTTTT. It is translated as CASTRDGATNEKLFF.

The chain couples TRBV7-9 to TRBJ2-1, with unresolved D. The V end was cut by 2 bases, the J end by 4 bases, with 6 bases between. CDR3 length equals 13 residues. CDR1 and CDR2 from the germline V gene are SEHNR and FQNEAQ (reference sequence). This CDR3 is CASSLQAYNEQFF. CDR3 sequence (DNA): TGTGCCAGCAGCTTACAGGCTTACAATGAGCAGTTCTTC.

The V and J genes are TRBV7-9 and TRBJ2-1; TRBD1 matches at 7 bases. CDR1 is SEHNR, CDR2 FQNEAQ, per germline (reference sequence). This CDR3 spans 13 amino acids. The V segment lost 5 bases and the J segment 10 bases; nucleotides outside the gene matches: 8. CDR3 region: CASSPDRVGEQFF. The CDR3 bases are TGTGCCAGCAGCCCCGACAGGGTAGGGGAGCAGTTCTTC.

In its sample, this clone was seen a few times. The chain carries TRBV7-9 and TRBJ2-3; the D is unclear. The CDR3 loop spans 13 amino acids. V shed 5 bases and J shed 0 bases, with 6 bases lying between them. Per the germline V gene, CDR1 is SEHNR and CDR2 is FQNEAQ (reference sequence). This CDR3 is CASSTSSTDTQYF. The CDR3 DNA reads TGTGCCAGCAGCACCTCTAGCACAGATACGCAGTATTTT.

The CDR3 bases are TGTGCCAGTAGTAACGTCCCCGGGGGCGTCTATGGCTACACCTTC. The encoded protein is CASSNVPGGVYGYTF. J is TRBJ1-2 and V is TRBV19; D possibly corresponds to TRBD1 (6 bases). Per germline, CDR1 LNHDA and CDR2 SQIVND (reference sequence). CDR3 length: 15 amino acids. V shed 4 bases and J shed 4 bases, with 16 bases lying between them. Using reference TRBV19 and TRBJ1-2 for the parts outside the CDR3, the full variable domain is DGGITQSPKYLFRKEGQNVTLSCEQNLNHDAMYWYRQDPGQGLRLIYYSQIVNDFQKGDIAEGYSVSREKKESFPLTVTSAQKNPTAFYLCASSNVPGGVYGYTFGSGTRLTVV.

The V and J genes are TRBV19 and TRBJ2-1, with 11 bases aligning to TRBD2. The trim removed 4 bases at V and 6 bases at J, leaving 11 bases unmatched. The CDR3 covers 17 residues. CDR1 and CDR2 (germline): LNHDA, SQIVND (reference sequence). CDR3 amino acids: CASSTETSGILINEQFF. The CDR3, as DNA: TGTGCCAGTAGTACGGAGACTAGCGGGATCCTAATCAATGAGCAGTTCTTC. Complete variable domain (other parts from reference TRBV19 and TRBJ2-1): DGGITQSPKYLFRKEGQNVTLSCEQNLNHDAMYWYRQDPGQGLRLIYYSQIVNDFQKGDIAEGYSVSREKKESFPLTVTSAQKNPTAFYLCASSTETSGILINEQFFGPGTRLTVL.

The chain links TRBV19 to TRBJ2-2; tentatively, D is TRBD1 (5 bases). V lost 1 base to trimming and J lost 2 bases, with 8 bases between them. This CDR3 comprises 15 residues. Germline CDR1 and CDR2: LNHDA and SQIVND (reference sequence). CDR3 in DNA: TGTGCCAGTAGTATAGCCACAGGCAACACCGGGGAGCTGTTTTTT. Protein sequence: CASSIATGNTGELFF.